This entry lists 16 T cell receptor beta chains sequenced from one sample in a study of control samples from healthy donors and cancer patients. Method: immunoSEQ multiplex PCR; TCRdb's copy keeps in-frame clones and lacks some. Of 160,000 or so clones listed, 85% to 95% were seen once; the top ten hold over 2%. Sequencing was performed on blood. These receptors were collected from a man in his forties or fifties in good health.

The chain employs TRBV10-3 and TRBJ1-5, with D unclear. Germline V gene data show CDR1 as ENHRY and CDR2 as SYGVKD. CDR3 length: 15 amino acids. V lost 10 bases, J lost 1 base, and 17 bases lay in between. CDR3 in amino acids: CATIEGSGSNQPQHF. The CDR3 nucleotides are TGTGCCACAATCGAGGGTTCGGGGAGCAATCAGCCCCAGCATTTT.

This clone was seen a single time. The CDR3: CATSSLAGGLDNEQFF. CDR3 DNA sequence: TGTGCCACCAGCAGCCTAGCGGGAGGGCTCGACAATGAGCAGTTCTTC. V is TRBV15 and J is TRBJ2-1; 12 positions agree with TRBD2. The germline V gene encodes CDR1 LNHNV and CDR2 YYDKDF (reference sequence). With V trimmed by 3 bases and J by 5 bases, 5 bases remained unmatched. The CDR3 has 16 residues.

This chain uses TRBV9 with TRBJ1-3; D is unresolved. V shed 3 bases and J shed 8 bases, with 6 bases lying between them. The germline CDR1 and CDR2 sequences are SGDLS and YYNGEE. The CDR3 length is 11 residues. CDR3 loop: CASSAADTIYF. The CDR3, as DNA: TGTGCCAGCAGCGCGGCGGACACCATATATTTT.

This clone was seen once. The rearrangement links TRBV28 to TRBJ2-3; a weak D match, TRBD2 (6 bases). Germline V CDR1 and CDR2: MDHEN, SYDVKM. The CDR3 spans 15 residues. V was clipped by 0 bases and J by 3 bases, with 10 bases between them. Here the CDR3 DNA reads TGTGCCAGCAGTTTATGGGGGGGAGCGACAGATACGCAGTATTTT. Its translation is CASSLWGGATDTQYF.

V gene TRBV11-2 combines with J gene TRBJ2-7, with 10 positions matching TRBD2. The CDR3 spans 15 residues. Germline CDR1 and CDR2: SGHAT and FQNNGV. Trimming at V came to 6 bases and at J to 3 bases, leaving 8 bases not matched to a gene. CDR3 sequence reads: CASSLGLALIYEQYF. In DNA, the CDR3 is TGTGCCAGCAGTTTGGGACTAGCGTTGATCTACGAGCAGTACTTC.

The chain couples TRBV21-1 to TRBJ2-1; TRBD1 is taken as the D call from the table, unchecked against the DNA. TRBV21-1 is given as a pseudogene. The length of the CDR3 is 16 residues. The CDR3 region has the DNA TGTGCCAGCAGCAAACAGGACAGGGCTAGCGCCAATGAGCAGTTCTTC. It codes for CASSKQDRASANEQFF.

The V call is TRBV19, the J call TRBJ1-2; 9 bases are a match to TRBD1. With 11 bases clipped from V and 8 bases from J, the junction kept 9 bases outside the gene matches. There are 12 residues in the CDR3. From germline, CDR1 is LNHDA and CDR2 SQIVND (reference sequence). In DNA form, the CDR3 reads TGTGCCTCCCGGGACAGGGACGCCGGCTACACCTTC. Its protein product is CASRDRDAGYTF.

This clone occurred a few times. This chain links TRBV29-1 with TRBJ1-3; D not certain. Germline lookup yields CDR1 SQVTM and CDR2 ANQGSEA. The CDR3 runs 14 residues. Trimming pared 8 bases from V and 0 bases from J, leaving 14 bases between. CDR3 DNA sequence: TGCAGCACCCAAAGCCCCCACTCTGGAAACACCATATATTTT. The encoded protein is CSTQSPHSGNTIYF.

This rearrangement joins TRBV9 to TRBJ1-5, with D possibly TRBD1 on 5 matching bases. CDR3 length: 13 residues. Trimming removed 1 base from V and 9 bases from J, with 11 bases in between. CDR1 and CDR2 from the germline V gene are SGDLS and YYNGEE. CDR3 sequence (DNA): TGTGCCAGCAGCGTATGGGGGGAAGGGCCCCAGCATTTT. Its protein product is CASSVWGEGPQHF.

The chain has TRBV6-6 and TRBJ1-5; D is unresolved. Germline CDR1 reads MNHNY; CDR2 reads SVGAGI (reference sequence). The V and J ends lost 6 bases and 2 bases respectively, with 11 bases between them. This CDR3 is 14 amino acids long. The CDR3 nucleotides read TGTGCCAGCAGCGGATTTTCGGGCAATCAGCCCCAGCATTTT. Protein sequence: CASSGFSGNQPQHF.

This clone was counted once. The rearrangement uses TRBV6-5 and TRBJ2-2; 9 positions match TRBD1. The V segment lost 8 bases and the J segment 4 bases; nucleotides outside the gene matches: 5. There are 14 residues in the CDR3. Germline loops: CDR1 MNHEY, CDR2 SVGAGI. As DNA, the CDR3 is TGTGCCAGCCCGGGACAGGGTAGCACCGGGGAGCTGTTTTTT. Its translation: CASPGQGSTGELFF.

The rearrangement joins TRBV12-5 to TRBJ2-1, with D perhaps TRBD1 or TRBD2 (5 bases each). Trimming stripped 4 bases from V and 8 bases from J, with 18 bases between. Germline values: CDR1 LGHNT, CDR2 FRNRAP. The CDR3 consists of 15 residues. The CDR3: CASGSPGAGGDEQFF. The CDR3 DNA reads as TGTGCTAGTGGTTCACCCGGGGCCGGCGGCGATGAGCAGTTCTTC. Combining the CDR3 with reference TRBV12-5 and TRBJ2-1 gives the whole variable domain DARVTQTPRHKVTEMGQEVTMRCQPILGHNTVFWYRQTMMQGLELLAYFRNRAPLDDSGMPKDRFSAEMPDATLATLKIQPSEPRDSAVYFCASGSPGAGGDEQFFGPGTRLTVL.

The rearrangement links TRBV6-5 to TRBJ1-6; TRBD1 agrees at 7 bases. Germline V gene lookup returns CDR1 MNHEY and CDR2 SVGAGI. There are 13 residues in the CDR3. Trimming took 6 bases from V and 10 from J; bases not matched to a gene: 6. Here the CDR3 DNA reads TGTGCCAGCAGCGGACAGGCCTGGTCACCCCTCCACTTT. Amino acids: CASSGQAWSPLHF.

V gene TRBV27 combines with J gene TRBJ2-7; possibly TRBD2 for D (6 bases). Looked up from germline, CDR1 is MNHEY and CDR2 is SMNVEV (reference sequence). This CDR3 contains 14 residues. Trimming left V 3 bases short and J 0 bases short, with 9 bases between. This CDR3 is CASSLGGLSYEQYF. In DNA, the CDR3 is TGTGCCAGCAGTTTGGGAGGCCTCTCCTACGAGCAGTACTTC.

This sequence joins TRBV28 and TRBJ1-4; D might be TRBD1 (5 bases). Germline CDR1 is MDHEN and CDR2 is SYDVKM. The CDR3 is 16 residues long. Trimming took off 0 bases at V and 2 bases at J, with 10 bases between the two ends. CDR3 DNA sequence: TGTGCCAGCAGTTTATGGGGGGGTAGGACTAATGAAAAACTGTTTTTT. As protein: CASSLWGGRTNEKLFF.

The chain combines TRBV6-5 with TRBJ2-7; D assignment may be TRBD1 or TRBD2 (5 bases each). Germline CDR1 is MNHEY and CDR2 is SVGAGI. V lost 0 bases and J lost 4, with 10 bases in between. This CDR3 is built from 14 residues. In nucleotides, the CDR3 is TGTGCCAGCAGTTACTCTTCCGGGGCTTACGAGCAGTACTTC. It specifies CASSYSSGAYEQYF.